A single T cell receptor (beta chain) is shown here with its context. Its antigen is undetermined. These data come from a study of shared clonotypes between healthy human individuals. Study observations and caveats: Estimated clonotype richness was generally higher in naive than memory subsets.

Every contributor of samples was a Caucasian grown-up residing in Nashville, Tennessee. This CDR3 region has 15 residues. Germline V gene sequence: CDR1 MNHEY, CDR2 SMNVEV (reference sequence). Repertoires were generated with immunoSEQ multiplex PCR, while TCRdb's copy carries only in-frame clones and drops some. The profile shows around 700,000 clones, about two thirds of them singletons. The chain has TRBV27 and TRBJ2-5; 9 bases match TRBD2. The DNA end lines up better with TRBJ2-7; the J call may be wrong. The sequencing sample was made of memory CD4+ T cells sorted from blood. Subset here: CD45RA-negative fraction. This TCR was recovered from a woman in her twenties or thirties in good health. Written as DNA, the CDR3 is TGTGCCAGCAGTTTATCGGCTAGCGGGAACTACGAGCAGTACTTC. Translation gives CASSLSASGNYEQYF.